This entry lists 26 T cell receptor beta chains sequenced from one sample in a study of human T cells and chemical hapten exposure. The time point here: patch test 1, 2 weeks after DPC sensitization. Treatment of the sample: therapeutic diphenylcyclopropenone sensitization with weekly scalp DPC. TCRdb re-derived calls from the RACE reads in MiXCR, one entry per CDR3 protein. The sample yields about 120,000 distinct CDR3 sequences, approximately 15% seen once. Here the sequenced sample was whole blood, taken in connection with sensitization to the hapten diphenylcyclopropenone (DPC). Receptors were obtained from a man aged 18 to 29 with alopecia areata. Some clones in this sample may be carry-over from other donors' samples.

The J gene is TRBJ2-3, the V gene TRBV7-9, with D possibly TRBD2 on 5 matching bases. This CDR3 has 12 residues. With 5 bases removed from V and 7 bases from J, the gap between germline ends came to 10 bases. Germline lookup yields CDR1 SEHNR and CDR2 FQNEAQ (reference sequence). The CDR3 nucleotides read TGTGCCAGCAGCGACGAGGGAAATACGCAGTATTTT. Amino acid sequence: CASSDEGNTQYF.

The chain links TRBV20-1 to TRBJ1-6; no firm D call. The CDR3 is 13 amino acids. Germline CDR1 DFQATT, CDR2 SNEGSKA (reference sequence). Between the trimmed V and J ends, which lost 6 bases and 0 bases, there was a span of 6 bases. CDR3 loop: CSAGSSYNSPLHF. Here the CDR3 DNA reads TGCAGTGCGGGGAGCTCCTATAATTCACCCCTCCACTTT.

This clonotype was detected a few times. This chain joins TRBV19 and TRBJ2-7; TRBD2 matches 13 bases. The germline V gene has CDR1 LNHDA and CDR2 SQIVND (reference sequence). With V trimmed by 11 bases and J by 0 bases, 16 bases remained unmatched. The length of the CDR3 is 18 residues. CDR3 protein: CAQLHGGLAGAPSYEQYF. The CDR3 DNA follows: TGTGCCCAGCTACATGGTGGACTAGCGGGGGCCCCCTCCTACGAGCAGTACTTC.

The rearrangement joins TRBV12-3 or TRBV12-4 to TRBJ2-5; 9 bases map to TRBD2. Trimming removed 2 bases from V and 4 bases from J; junction bases left unmatched: 11. This CDR3 comprises 17 residues. The CDR3 DNA follows: TGTGCCAGCAGTTTACTAGCGGGGACCCTCACTCCAGAGACCCAGTACTTC. Protein: CASSLLAGTLTPETQYF.

The gene calls are TRBV11-3 and TRBJ1-1; D is perhaps TRBD1 (6 bases). The CDR3 has 17 amino acids. Trimming took 3 bases from V and 6 from J, leaving 23 bases between them. CDR1 and CDR2 from the germline V gene are SGHNT and YENEEA. The CDR3 reads CASSLTTTGSYTAEAFF. CDR3 sequence (DNA): TGTGCCAGCAGCTTGACAACTACAGGGTCTTATACCGCTGAAGCTTTCTTT.

This clonotype was observed a handful of times. CDR3 loop: CSGTVYGYTF. In DNA, the CDR3 is TGCAGTGGGACGGTATATGGCTACACCTTC. The chain is built from TRBV20-1 and TRBJ1-2, with D hard to call. The CDR3 runs 10 residues. V was clipped by 7 bases and J by 5 bases, with 8 bases between them. Germline V gives CDR1 DFQATT, CDR2 SNEGSKA (reference sequence).

This clonotype was observed many times. The chain couples TRBV28 to TRBJ2-1; 10 bases are shared with TRBD2. The CDR3 totals 14 residues. CDR1 MDHEN and CDR2 SYDVKM come from the germline V gene. The V segment lost 6 bases and the J segment 4 bases; nucleotides outside the gene matches: 3. The CDR3 nucleotides are TGTGCCAGCAGGCTAGCGGGGGTTTACAATGAGCAGTTCTTC. This encodes CASRLAGVYNEQFF.

This clonotype was counted a single time. This chain uses TRBV6-2 or TRBV6-3 with TRBJ2-7; weak D call: TRBD1 (5 bases). V was cut by 7 bases and J by 8 bases, with 12 bases left in between. Germline V CDR1 and CDR2: MNHEY, SVGEGT. This CDR3 contains 11 residues. CDR3 coding DNA: TGTGCCAGCATTCAAGGGGTCCAGCAGTACTTC. Encoded protein: CASIQGVQQYF.

This clonotype occurred a few times. The chain is built from TRBV5-1 and TRBJ2-3; D may be TRBD1 or TRBD2 (5 bases each). This CDR3 spans 14 amino acids. Trimming cost V 0 bases and J 4 bases, with 9 bases left between them. Per the germline V gene, CDR1 is SGHRS and CDR2 is YFSETQ. The CDR3 nucleotides read TGCGCCAGCAGCTTGGCACGGGGCGCAGATACGCAGTATTTT. Its translation: CASSLARGADTQYF.

The chain carries TRBV7-2 and TRBJ1-3; D gene unclear. Germline V gives CDR1 SGHTA, CDR2 FQGNSA. CDR3 length: 16 amino acids. Trimming removed 1 base from V and 2 bases from J, with 12 bases in between. CDR3 sequence reads: CASSLGAIQAGNTIYF. The DNA for the CDR3 is TGTGCCAGCAGCTTAGGAGCCATTCAAGCTGGAAACACCATATATTTT.

V gene TRBV25-1 combines with J gene TRBJ2-7; 10 nucleotides match TRBD1. The CDR3 is made up of 14 amino acids. The germline gives CDR1 MGHDK, CDR2 SYGVNS. V lost 6 bases and J lost 6; bases outside the gene matches: 8. The CDR3 reads CASSDDRGRREQYF. The DNA for the CDR3 is TGTGCCAGCAGCGACGACAGGGGGCGTCGCGAGCAGTACTTC.

A few counts support this clonotype. The V call is TRBV4-3, the J call TRBJ2-1; D is possibly TRBD1 (6 bases). This CDR3 region has 17 residues. Germline V CDR1 and CDR2: LGHNA, YSLEER. V lost 0 bases to trimming and J lost 0 bases, with 12 bases between them. The CDR3 loop is CASSQDRGSDSYNEQFF. In nucleotides, the CDR3 is TGCGCCAGCAGCCAAGATAGGGGGAGCGACTCCTACAATGAGCAGTTCTTC.

A few counts support this clonotype. The rearrangement uses TRBV7-3 and TRBJ2-3; 16 bases agree with TRBD2. Trimming cost V 4 bases and J 5 bases; bases outside gene matches: 3. Germline V CDR1 and CDR2: SGHTA, FQGTGA. The CDR3 spans 16 residues. CDR3 residues: CASSSGLAGGQDTQYF. In DNA form, the CDR3 reads TGTGCCAGCAGCTCGGGACTAGCGGGGGGGCAAGATACGCAGTATTTT.

This clonotype has more than one count but fewer than ten. The gene calls are TRBV4-3 and TRBJ1-6, with unresolved D. CDR1 is LGHNA and CDR2 is YSLEER in the germline V gene. Deletions cut 1 base from V and 9 bases from J, with 10 bases between. The CDR3 contains 14 residues. CDR3 DNA sequence: TGCGCCAGCAGCCAAGGAGGCGCGTTTTCACCCCTCCACTTT. This sequence encodes CASSQGGAFSPLHF.

The rearrangement uses TRBV3-1 and TRBJ2-7, with D possibly TRBD1 on 5 matching bases. This CDR3 has 14 amino acids. V dropped 0 bases and J dropped 7 bases, with 13 bases sitting between them. The V gene's germline CDR1 is LGHDT and CDR2 YNNKEL (reference sequence). CDR3 region: CASSQDLTGDEQYF. CDR3 coding DNA: TGTGCCAGCAGCCAAGACCTTACAGGTGATGAGCAGTACTTC.

This clonotype was picked up a small number of times. This chain uses TRBV12-3 or TRBV12-4 with TRBJ2-7; 8 bases are shared with TRBD1. V lost 7 bases and J lost 3; bases outside the gene matches: 8. The CDR3 spans 14 residues. The chain's CDR3 is CASTIQGGFYEQYF. CDR3 sequence (DNA): TGTGCCAGCACCATACAGGGGGGTTTCTACGAGCAGTACTTC.

This clonotype has more than one count but fewer than ten. The gene calls are TRBV29-1 and TRBJ1-2; D unresolved. V was clipped by 0 bases and J by 8 bases, with 10 bases between them. Looked up from germline, CDR1 is SQVTM and CDR2 is ANQGSEA. The CDR3 is 12 amino acids. The CDR3 is CSVEDTAGGYTF. In nucleotides, the CDR3 is TGCAGCGTTGAAGACACCGCTGGGGGCTACACCTTC. Together with reference TRBV29-1 and TRBJ1-2, the CDR3 gives the full variable domain: SAVISQKPSRDICQRGTSLTIQCQVDSQVTMMFWYRQQPGQSLTLIATANQGSEATYESGFVIDKFPISRPNLTFSTLTVSNMSPEDSSIYLCSVEDTAGGYTFGSGTRLTVV.

This clonotype turned up a few times. This chain joins TRBV9 and TRBJ1-3; D is perhaps TRBD1 (6 bases). The CDR3 spans 16 residues. Deletions cut 3 bases from V and 4 bases from J, with 17 bases between. CDR1 is SGDLS, CDR2 YYNGEE, per germline. This CDR3 is CASSAYTGISGNTIYF. The CDR3 DNA follows: TGTGCCAGCAGCGCGTATACAGGGATCTCAGGAAACACCATATATTTT.

This clonotype was counted only a few times. The V call is TRBV7-2, the J call TRBJ2-1; perhaps TRBD1 as D (5 bases). Trimming stripped 3 bases from V and 4 bases from J, with 13 bases between. CDR1 is SGHTA, CDR2 FQGNSA, per germline. The CDR3 totals 15 residues. This CDR3 reads CASSFAQVSYNEQFF. The CDR3 DNA follows: TGTGCCAGCAGCTTTGCACAGGTTTCTTACAATGAGCAGTTCTTC.

This chain connects TRBV10-3 to TRBJ2-7; TRBD2 might be the D (5 bases). V lost 3 bases and J 6 bases, leaving 12 bases between the germline ends. This CDR3 comprises 13 residues. Germline V gives CDR1 ENHRY, CDR2 SYGVKD. The CDR3 loop reads CAISDPTRVEQYV. For the CDR3, the DNA is TGTGCCATCAGTGACCCAACTAGAGTCGAGCAGTACGTC.

V and J are TRBV2 and TRBJ2-2; TRBD1 is a possible D gene (6 bases). V was pared by 9 bases and J by 4 bases, with 15 bases between. CDR3 length: 14 amino acids. Germline V CDR1 and CDR2: SNHLY, FYNNEI. For the CDR3, the DNA is TGTGCCAGTAAACAGGGTTCGGGCACCGGGGAGCTGTTTTTT. This codes for CASKQGSGTGELFF.

This clonotype was seen repeatedly, ten times or more. The rearrangement links TRBV6-4 to TRBJ2-7; perhaps D is TRBD1 or TRBD2 (5 bases each). Per germline, CDR1 MRHNA and CDR2 SNTAGT. Between the trimmed V and J ends, which lost 6 bases and 3 bases, there was a span of 21 bases. This CDR3 has 16 amino acids. CDR3 protein: CASRADGTVIYYEQYV. In nucleotides, the CDR3 is TGTGCCAGCAGAGCCGATGGGACGGTAATATACTACGAGCAGTACGTC.

This clonotype was detected a few times. V usage is TRBV18 and J usage is TRBJ2-7; D is perhaps TRBD1 (6 bases). V shed 6 bases and J shed 2 bases, with 17 bases lying between them. The CDR3 is 15 amino acids. Germline V lookup: CDR1 KGHSH, CDR2 LQKENI. The CDR3 nucleotides are TGTGCCAGCTCCCCAAAGGACAGACAAACCTACGAGCAGTACGTC. Its protein product is CASSPKDRQTYEQYV.

V is TRBV24-1 and J is TRBJ1-1; 7 bases are shared with TRBD1. Germline V gene sequence: CDR1 KGHDR, CDR2 SFDVKD. With V trimmed by 3 bases and J by 6 bases, 6 bases remained unmatched. This CDR3 has 14 residues. The DNA of the CDR3 is TGTGCCACCAGTGATCGGGACAGAGAGGCTGAAGCTTTCTTT. This sequence encodes CATSDRDREAEAFF.

This clonotype has at least ten counts. The chain employs TRBV6-2 or TRBV6-3 and TRBJ2-3; the match to TRBD2 covers 16 bases. The CDR3 covers 18 residues. V lost 6 bases, J lost 7 bases, and 13 bases stayed unmatched. Germline assignment: CDR1 MNHEY and CDR2 SVGEGT. CDR3 DNA sequence: TGTGCCAGCAGCCCCCCCGGGACTAGCGGGGGGGCGATAAATACGCAGTATTTT. Its protein product is CASSPPGTSGGAINTQYF.

The sample holds a few counts of this clonotype. The chain combines TRBV19 with TRBJ1-1; D may be TRBD1 (5 bases). Germline CDR1 and CDR2: LNHDA and SQIVND (reference sequence). The CDR3 is made up of 16 amino acids. The V and J ends lost 5 bases and 6 bases respectively, with 22 bases between them. DNA of the CDR3: TGTGCCAGTAGTCCCAGACGTGAGGGGCCCAGGGCTGAAGCTTTCTTT. Amino acids: CASSPRREGPRAEAFF.